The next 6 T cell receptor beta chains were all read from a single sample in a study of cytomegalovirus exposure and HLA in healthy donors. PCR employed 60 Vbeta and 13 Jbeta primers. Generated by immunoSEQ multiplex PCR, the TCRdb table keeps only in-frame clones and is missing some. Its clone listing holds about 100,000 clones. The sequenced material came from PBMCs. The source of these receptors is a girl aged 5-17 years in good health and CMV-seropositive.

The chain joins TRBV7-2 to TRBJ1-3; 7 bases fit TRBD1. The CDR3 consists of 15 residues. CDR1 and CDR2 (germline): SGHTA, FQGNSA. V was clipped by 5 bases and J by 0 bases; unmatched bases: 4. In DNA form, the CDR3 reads TGTGCCAGCAGCCCCGGGACAGTCTCTGGAAACACCATATATTTT. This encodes CASSPGTVSGNTIYF.

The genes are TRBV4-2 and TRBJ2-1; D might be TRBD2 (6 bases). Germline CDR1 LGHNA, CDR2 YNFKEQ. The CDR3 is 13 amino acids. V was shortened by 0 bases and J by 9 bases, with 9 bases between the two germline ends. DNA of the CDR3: TGTGCCAGCAGCCAAGAGGCGGGGAGTGAGCAGTTCTTC. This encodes CASSQEAGSEQFF.

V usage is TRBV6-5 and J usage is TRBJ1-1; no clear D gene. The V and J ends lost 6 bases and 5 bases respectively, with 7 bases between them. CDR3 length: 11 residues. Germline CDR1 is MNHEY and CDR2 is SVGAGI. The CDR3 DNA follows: TGTGCCAGCAGAGGGAGGACTGAAGCTTTCTTT. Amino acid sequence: CASRGRTEAFF.

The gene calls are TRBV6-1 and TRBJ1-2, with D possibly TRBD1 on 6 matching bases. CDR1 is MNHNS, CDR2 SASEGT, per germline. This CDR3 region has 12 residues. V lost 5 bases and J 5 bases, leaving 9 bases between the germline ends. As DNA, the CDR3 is TGTGCCAGCAGTCTTGGACAGTATGGCTACACCTTC. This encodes CASSLGQYGYTF.

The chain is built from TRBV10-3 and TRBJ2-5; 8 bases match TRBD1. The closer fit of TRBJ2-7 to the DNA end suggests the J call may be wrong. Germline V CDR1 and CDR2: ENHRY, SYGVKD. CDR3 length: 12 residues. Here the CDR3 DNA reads TGTGCCACCACGGACAGGGAATACGAGCAGTACTTC. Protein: CATTDREYEQYF.

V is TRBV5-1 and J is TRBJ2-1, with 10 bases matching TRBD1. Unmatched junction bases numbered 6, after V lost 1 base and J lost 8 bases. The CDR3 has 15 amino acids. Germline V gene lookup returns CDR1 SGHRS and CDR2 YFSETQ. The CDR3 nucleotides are TGCGCCAGCAGCTTGAGGGGACAGGGGTTTGATGAGCAGTTCTTC. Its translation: CASSLRGQGFDEQFF.